A single sample is the source of the 25 T cell receptor beta chains below, sequenced in a study of shared clonotypes between healthy human individuals. Profiling relied on immunoSEQ multiplex PCR, and the TCRdb table lists in-frame clones only, not all of them. The data contain about 2.1 million clones, 85% to 95% of them singletons. It was CD45RO-negative cells, positively selected for CCR7, that made up naive CD8 cells, with terminally differentiated effector memory CD45RA+ cells excluded. The sample consisted of naive CD8+ T cells from PBMCs. These receptors all stem from a young man in good health. Some clones in this sample may be carry-over from other donors' samples.

This clone was picked up one time. V gene TRBV6-5 combines with J gene TRBJ1-2, with a weak D call TRBD1 (6 bases). V was cut by 2 bases and J by 7 bases, with 17 bases left in between. Germline V gene data show CDR1 as MNHEY and CDR2 as SVGAGI. CDR3 length: 15 amino acids. The CDR3 bases are TGTGCCAGCAGTTACGATGGGGGCAGGGGTGGTGGCTACACCTTC. This sequence encodes CASSYDGGRGGGYTF.

This rearrangement joins TRBV7-9 to TRBJ2-1; D is perhaps TRBD2 (6 bases). CDR1 and CDR2 from the germline V gene are SEHNR and FQNEAQ (reference sequence). The V end lost 4 bases, the J end lost 4 bases, and 20 bases lay between the germline ends. The CDR3 loop spans 17 amino acids. CDR3 DNA sequence: TGTGCCAGCAGCTCCCACCTAGGCGGGGAAGGGTACAATGAGCAGTTCTTC. This encodes CASSSHLGGEGYNEQFF.

The V gene is TRBV5-8, the J gene TRBJ1-5, with 9 bases identical to TRBD1. V dropped 3 bases and J dropped 5; count of bases not matched to a gene: 3. This CDR3 region has 14 residues. CDR1 and CDR2 from the germline V gene are SGHTS and YDEGEE. CDR3 sequence (DNA): TGTGCCAGCAGCTGGACAGGGGAGGATCAGCCCCAGCATTTT. Residues: CASSWTGEDQPQHF.

This sequence joins TRBV30 and TRBJ2-1; D is tentatively TRBD1 or TRBD2 (5 bases each). The CDR3 is made up of 10 amino acids. The germline V gene encodes CDR1 GTSNPN and CDR2 SVGIG (reference sequence). The CDR3 DNA reads as TGTGCGGGGGTGTTCAATGAGCAGTTCTTC. Its protein product is CAGVFNEQFF.

With regard to this clone: At the DNA level, this CDR3 is encoded by other sequences in the same sample as well. The V call is TRBV27, the J call TRBJ2-7; D uncertain. This CDR3 has 11 residues. V lost 4 bases and J 3 bases, leaving 4 bases between the germline ends. Germline V lookup: CDR1 MNHEY, CDR2 SMNVEV (reference sequence). CDR3 loop: CASSSSYEQYF. The CDR3 DNA follows: TGTGCCAGCAGTTCGAGCTACGAGCAGTACTTC.

This chain joins TRBV28 and TRBJ1-1; 9 nucleotides agree with TRBD1. The CDR3 runs to 14 residues. Germline V gene sequence: CDR1 MDHEN, CDR2 SYDVKM. V dropped 6 bases and J dropped 2; count of bases not matched to a gene: 4. CDR3: CASRLQGANTEAFF. In nucleotides, the CDR3 is TGTGCCAGCAGACTACAGGGGGCAAACACTGAAGCTTTCTTT.

There are a few counts of this clone. Other DNA sequences within the sample encode an identical CDR3. The rearrangement uses TRBV19 and TRBJ1-2; TRBD1 matches at 7 bases. The CDR3 has 14 amino acids. Germline V CDR1 and CDR2: LNHDA, SQIVND (reference sequence). The junction had 4 bases not matched to a gene; V was cut back by 6 bases and J by 0 bases. Here the CDR3 reads CASSTQGANYGYTF. In nucleotides, the CDR3 is TGTGCCAGTAGCACGCAGGGGGCTAACTATGGCTACACCTTC. The variable domain in full, completed from reference TRBV19 and TRBJ1-2, reads DGGITQSPKYLFRKEGQNVTLSCEQNLNHDAMYWYRQDPGQGLRLIYYSQIVNDFQKGDIAEGYSVSREKKESFPLTVTSAQKNPTAFYLCASSTQGANYGYTFGSGTRLTVV.

The chain has TRBV9 and TRBJ2-3, with D uncertain. Trimming pared 0 bases from V and 4 bases from J, leaving 24 bases between. Germline V gives CDR1 SGDLS, CDR2 YYNGEE. CDR3 length equals 19 residues. CDR3 residues: CASSVARAPVAGDSDTQYF. The DNA for the CDR3 is TGTGCCAGCAGCGTAGCCAGAGCCCCAGTGGCTGGAGATTCAGATACGCAGTATTTT.

The chain carries TRBV29-1 and TRBJ2-5; TRBD1 aligns across 9 bases. The better agreement between TRBJ2-7 and the DNA end casts doubt on the J call. The CDR3 contains 11 residues. Germline V CDR1 and CDR2: SQVTM, ANQGSEA. CDR3 region: CSAGDRDEQYF. The CDR3 DNA is TGCAGCGCCGGGGACAGGGACGAGCAGTACTTC.

V usage is TRBV11-2 and J usage is TRBJ2-3; D is uncertain. V lost 8 bases to trimming and J lost 0 bases, with 12 bases between them. The CDR3 covers 14 residues. Germline lookup yields CDR1 SGHAT and CDR2 FQNNGV. CDR3 amino acids: CASLGEWSTDTQYF. CDR3 in DNA: TGTGCCAGCCTGGGTGAATGGAGCACAGATACGCAGTATTTT.

The chain has TRBV7-9 and TRBJ2-7; D is uncertain. This CDR3 is 15 amino acids long. Germline V gene sequence: CDR1 SEHNR, CDR2 FQNEAQ (reference sequence). Trimming stripped 5 bases from V and 5 bases from J, with 19 bases between. CDR3 residues: CASSPTLLTRDEQYF. The CDR3 bases are TGTGCCAGCAGCCCAACACTCCTAACTCGCGACGAGCAGTACTTC.

The rearrangement joins TRBV2 to TRBJ2-7; D not certain. The CDR3 length is 13 residues. Per the germline V gene, CDR1 is SNHLY and CDR2 is FYNNEI. Trimming shortened V by 6 bases and J by 7 bases, and 16 bases separated the two germline ends. The CDR3 nucleotides read TGTGCCAGCAGGCCGGTACTTCTGGTGGAGCAGTACTTC. This translates into CASRPVLLVEQYF.

The sample holds one count of this clone. The chain uses TRBV7-2 and TRBJ1-5; D not certain. The V gene lost 5 bases and the J gene lost 1 base, with 9 bases spanning the gap. CDR3 length: 14 residues. The germline V gene has CDR1 SGHTA and CDR2 FQGNSA. The CDR3 is CASSQVGSNQPQHF. DNA for the CDR3: TGTGCCAGCAGCCAGGTAGGGAGCAATCAGCCCCAGCATTTT.

V gene TRBV13 combines with J gene TRBJ2-7, with D maybe TRBD1 (6 bases). Germline CDR1 PRHDT, CDR2 FYEKMQ (reference sequence). Trimming took 5 bases from V and 7 from J, leaving 18 bases between them. The CDR3 covers 14 residues. The CDR3, as DNA: TGTGCCAGCAGCCAGGGGTCTCCAGCCCAGGAGCAGTACTTC. Translated, it gives CASSQGSPAQEQYF.

This clone was counted once. The V and J genes are TRBV4-3 and TRBJ2-7; 8 nucleotides match TRBD2. Germline lookup yields CDR1 LGHNA and CDR2 YSLEER. V was clipped by 0 bases and J by 0 bases; unmatched bases: 7. The CDR3 totals 17 residues. CDR3 sequence reads: CASSQDLRGGSSYEQYF. In nucleotides, the CDR3 is TGCGCCAGCAGCCAAGATCTACGGGGGGGGAGCTCCTACGAGCAGTACTTC.

Of note for this clone: Other DNA sequences in the same sample also yield this CDR3. The chain employs TRBV28 and TRBJ2-7; D might be TRBD2 (5 bases). The CDR3 loop spans 14 amino acids. CDR1 and CDR2 (germline): MDHEN, SYDVKM. V was shortened by 6 bases and J by 0 bases, with 12 bases between the two germline ends. CDR3 in DNA: TGTGCCAGCAGGCCGACGGGGAGCTCCTACGAGCAGTACTTC. This codes for CASRPTGSSYEQYF.

The rearrangement links TRBV9 to TRBJ2-3, with 9 bases lining up with TRBD2. V lost 1 base, J lost 0 bases, and 6 bases stayed unmatched. Looked up from germline, CDR1 is SGDLS and CDR2 is YYNGEE. This CDR3 region has 17 residues. CDR3 DNA sequence: TGTGCCAGCAGCGTACCTGGTAGCGGGGGTAGCACAGATACGCAGTATTTT. Its translation is CASSVPGSGGSTDTQYF. Complete variable domain (other parts from reference TRBV9 and TRBJ2-3): DSGVTQTPKHLITATGQRVTLRCSPRSGDLSVYWYQQSLDQGLQFLIQYYNGEERAKGNILERFSAQQFPDLHSELNLSSLELGDSALYFCASSVPGSGGSTDTQYFGPGTRLTVL.

This sequence joins TRBV15 and TRBJ2-7, with 8 bases fitting TRBD2. Germline V gene sequence: CDR1 LNHNV, CDR2 YYDKDF (reference sequence). This CDR3 is built from 15 residues. The V and J ends lost 5 bases and 3 bases, in that order; junction bases with no gene match: 9. This CDR3 reads CATSRGTSGSYEQYF. In DNA form, the CDR3 reads TGTGCCACCAGCCGCGGTACTAGCGGCAGCTACGAGCAGTACTTC.

J is TRBJ2-7 and V is TRBV27; 10 positions match TRBD2. Germline assignment: CDR1 MNHEY and CDR2 SMNVEV (reference sequence). With V trimmed by 5 bases and J by 1 base, 8 bases remained unmatched. The CDR3 has 16 residues. The DNA of the CDR3 is TGTGCCAGCAGTCCTATGTCTAGCGGGAGATCCTACGAGCAGTACTTC. It specifies CASSPMSSGRSYEQYF.

This clone was picked up one time. The genes are TRBV14 and TRBJ2-1, with 8 bases identical to TRBD2. V lost 4 bases to trimming and J lost 4 bases; unmatched junction nucleotides: 6. The CDR3 totals 15 residues. Germline CDR1 reads SGHDN; CDR2 reads FVKESK. CDR3 nucleotide sequence: TGTGCCAGCAGCCCCCTGCTAGCGGGTTACAATGAGCAGTTCTTC. Its protein is CASSPLLAGYNEQFF.

The V gene is TRBV7-8, the J gene TRBJ2-1; 7 bases are a match to TRBD2. Germline CDR1 is SGHVS and CDR2 is FQNEAQ. The CDR3 contains 16 residues. After removal of 5 bases from V and 3 bases from J, the junction contained 10 bases not matched to a gene. CDR3 sequence: CASSHGRGSNYNEQFF. The CDR3 coding sequence is TGTGCCAGCAGCCACGGGCGCGGGAGCAACTACAATGAGCAGTTCTTC. The complete variable domain, with remaining parts taken from reference TRBV7-8 and TRBJ2-1, reads GAGVSQSPRYKVAKRGQDVALRCDPISGHVSLFWYQQALGQGPEFLTYFQNEAQLDKSGLPSDRFFAERPEGSVSTLKIQRTQQEDSAVYLCASSHGRGSNYNEQFFGPGTRLTVL.

This clone was observed once. CDR3 region: CASRAGLAENNEQFF. DNA for the CDR3: TGTGCCAGCAGAGCGGGACTAGCGGAGAACAATGAGCAGTTCTTC. The chain recombines TRBV6-6 with TRBJ2-1; 11 nucleotides match TRBD2. The CDR3 is made up of 15 amino acids. Per germline, CDR1 MNHNY and CDR2 SVGAGI (reference sequence). V gave up 6 bases and J gave up 5 bases; unmatched junction bases: 6.

This chain connects TRBV18 to TRBJ2-7; TRBD1 might be the D (6 bases). The CDR3 loop spans 15 amino acids. Germline V lookup: CDR1 KGHSH, CDR2 LQKENI. The V end was cut by 3 bases, the J end by 2 bases, with 14 bases between. CDR3 region: CASSPPPGTPYEQYF. The CDR3 DNA is TGTGCCAGCTCACCCCCGCCAGGGACACCCTACGAGCAGTACTTC.

The chain employs TRBV5-1 and TRBJ2-1; 10 bases agree with TRBD1. Germline V gene lookup returns CDR1 SGHRS and CDR2 YFSETQ. CDR3 size: 17 residues. With 4 bases clipped from V and 3 bases from J, the junction kept 10 bases outside the gene matches. The CDR3 DNA follows: TGCGCCAGCAGCGATCCGACAGGGGGCGACATCTACAATGAGCAGTTCTTC. Translated: CASSDPTGGDIYNEQFF.

V gene TRBV5-4 combines with J gene TRBJ1-1; D may be TRBD1 (5 bases). Germline V CDR1 and CDR2: SGHNT, YYREEE (reference sequence). V dropped 7 bases and J dropped 6 bases, with 22 bases sitting between them. There are 15 residues in the CDR3. The CDR3 DNA reads TGTGCCAGCCGGTTAGTAGGGGCGCCGAGGGCTGAAGCTTTCTTT. Translation gives CASRLVGAPRAEAFF. Drawing the rest from reference TRBV5-4 and TRBJ1-1, the complete variable domain is ETGVTQSPTHLIKTRGQQVTLRCSSQSGHNTVSWYQQALGQGPQFIFQYYREEENGRGNFPPRFSGLQFPNYSSELNVNALELDDSALYLCASRLVGAPRAEAFFGQGTRLTVV.